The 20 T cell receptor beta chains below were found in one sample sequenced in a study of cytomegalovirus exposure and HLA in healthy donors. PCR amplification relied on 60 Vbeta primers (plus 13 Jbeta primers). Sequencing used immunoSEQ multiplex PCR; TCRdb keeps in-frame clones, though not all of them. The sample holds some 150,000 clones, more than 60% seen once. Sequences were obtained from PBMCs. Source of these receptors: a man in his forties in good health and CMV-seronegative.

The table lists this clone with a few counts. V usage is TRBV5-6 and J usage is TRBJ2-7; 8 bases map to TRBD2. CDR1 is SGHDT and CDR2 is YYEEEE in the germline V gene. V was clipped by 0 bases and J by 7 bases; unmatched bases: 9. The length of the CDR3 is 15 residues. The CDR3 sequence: CASSLGSGGTGEQYF. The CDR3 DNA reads TGTGCCAGCAGCTTGGGATCGGGGGGGACGGGGGAGCAGTACTTC.

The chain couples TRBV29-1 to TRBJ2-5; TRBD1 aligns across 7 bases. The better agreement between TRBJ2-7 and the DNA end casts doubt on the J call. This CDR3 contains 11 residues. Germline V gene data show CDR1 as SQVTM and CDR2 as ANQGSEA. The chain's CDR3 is CSVVQGYEQYF. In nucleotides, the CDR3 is TGCAGCGTTGTACAGGGGTACGAGCAGTACTTC.

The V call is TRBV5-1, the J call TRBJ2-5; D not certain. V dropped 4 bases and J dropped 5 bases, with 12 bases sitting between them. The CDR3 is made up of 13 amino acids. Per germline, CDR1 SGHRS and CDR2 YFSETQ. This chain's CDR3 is CASSPQRTETQYF. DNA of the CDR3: TGCGCCAGCAGCCCCCAGCGTACGGAGACCCAGTACTTC.

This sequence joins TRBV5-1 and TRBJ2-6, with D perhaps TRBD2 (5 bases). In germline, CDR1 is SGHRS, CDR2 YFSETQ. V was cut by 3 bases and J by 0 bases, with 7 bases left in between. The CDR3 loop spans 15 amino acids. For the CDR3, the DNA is TGCGCCAGCAGCTACGGGAACTCTGGGGCCAACGTCCTGACTTTC. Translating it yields CASSYGNSGANVLTF. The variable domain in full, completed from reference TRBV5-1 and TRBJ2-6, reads KAGVTQTPRYLIKTRGQQVTLSCSPISGHRSVSWYQQTPGQGLQFLFEYFSETQRNKGNFPGRFSGRQFSNSRSEMNVSTLELGDSALYLCASSYGNSGANVLTFGAGSRLTVL.

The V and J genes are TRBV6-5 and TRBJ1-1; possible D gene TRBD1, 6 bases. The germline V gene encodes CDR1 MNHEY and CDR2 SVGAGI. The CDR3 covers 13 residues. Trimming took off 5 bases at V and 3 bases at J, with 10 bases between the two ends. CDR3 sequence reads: CASSQGHYTEAFF. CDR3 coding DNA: TGTGCCAGCAGTCAGGGACACTACACTGAAGCTTTCTTT.

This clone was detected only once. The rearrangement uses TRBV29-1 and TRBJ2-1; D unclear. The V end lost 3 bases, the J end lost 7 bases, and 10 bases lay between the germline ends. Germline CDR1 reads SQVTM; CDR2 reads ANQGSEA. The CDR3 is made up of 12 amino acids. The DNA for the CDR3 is TGCAGCGTTGAGTCTAAGAGGAATGAGCAGTTCTTC. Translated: CSVESKRNEQFF.

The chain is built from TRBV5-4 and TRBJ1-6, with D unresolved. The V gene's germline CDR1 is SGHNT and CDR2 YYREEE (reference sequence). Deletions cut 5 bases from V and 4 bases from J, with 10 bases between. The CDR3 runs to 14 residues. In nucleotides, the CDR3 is TGTGCCAGCAGGGCGGGAGGGTATAATTCACCCCTCCACTTT. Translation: CASRAGGYNSPLHF.

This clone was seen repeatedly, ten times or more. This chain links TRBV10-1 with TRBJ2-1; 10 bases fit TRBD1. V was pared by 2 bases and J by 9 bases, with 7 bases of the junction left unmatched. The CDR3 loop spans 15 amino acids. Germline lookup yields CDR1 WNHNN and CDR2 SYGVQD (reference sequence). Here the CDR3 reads CASSERGQGSGEQFF. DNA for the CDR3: TGCGCCAGCAGTGAGAGGGGACAGGGGTCGGGTGAGCAGTTCTTC.

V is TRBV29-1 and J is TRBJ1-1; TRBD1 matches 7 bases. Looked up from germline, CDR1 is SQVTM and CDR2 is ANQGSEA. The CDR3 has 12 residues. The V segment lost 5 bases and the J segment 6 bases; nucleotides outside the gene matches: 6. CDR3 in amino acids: CSVLGGAAEAFF. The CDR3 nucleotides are TGCAGCGTTTTAGGGGGCGCGGCTGAAGCTTTCTTT.

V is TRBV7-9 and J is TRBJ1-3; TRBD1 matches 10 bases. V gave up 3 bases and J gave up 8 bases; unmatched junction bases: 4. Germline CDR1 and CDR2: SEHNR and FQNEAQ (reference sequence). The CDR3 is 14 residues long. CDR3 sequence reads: CASSFRTGGDTIYF. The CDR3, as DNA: TGTGCCAGCAGCTTCCGGACAGGGGGGGACACCATATATTTT.

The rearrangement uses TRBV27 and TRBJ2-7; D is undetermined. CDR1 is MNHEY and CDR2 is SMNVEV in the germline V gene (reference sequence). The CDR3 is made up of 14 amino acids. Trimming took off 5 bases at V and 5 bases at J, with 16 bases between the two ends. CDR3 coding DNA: TGTGCCAGCAGTCCCCCCCATGGCCCCCACGAGCAGTACTTC. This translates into CASSPPHGPHEQYF.

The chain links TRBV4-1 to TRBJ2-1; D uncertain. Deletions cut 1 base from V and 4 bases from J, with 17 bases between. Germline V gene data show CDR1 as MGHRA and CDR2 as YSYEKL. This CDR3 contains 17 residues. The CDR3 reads CASSQGGSTPLYNEQFF. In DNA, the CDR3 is TGCGCCAGCAGCCAAGGAGGATCGACCCCCCTTTACAATGAGCAGTTCTTC.

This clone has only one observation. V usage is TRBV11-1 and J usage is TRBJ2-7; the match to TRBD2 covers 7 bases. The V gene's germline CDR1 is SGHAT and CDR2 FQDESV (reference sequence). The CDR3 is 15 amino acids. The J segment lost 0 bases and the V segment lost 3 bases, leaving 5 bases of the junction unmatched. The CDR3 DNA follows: TGTGCCAGCAGCTTTCAGCGGGGCTACTCCTACGAGCAGTACTTC. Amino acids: CASSFQRGYSYEQYF.

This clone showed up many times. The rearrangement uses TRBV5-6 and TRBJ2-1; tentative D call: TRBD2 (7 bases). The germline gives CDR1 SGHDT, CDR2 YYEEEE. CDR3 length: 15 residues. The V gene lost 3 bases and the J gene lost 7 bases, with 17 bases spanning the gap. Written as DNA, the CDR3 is TGTGCCAGCAGCTCGGCGGGGGCCCCTGGGAATGAGCAGTTCTTC. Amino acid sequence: CASSSAGAPGNEQFF.

CDR3 in DNA: TGCGCCAGCAGCCAAGGAACGGGGGGCGATGAAAAACTGTTTTTT. Translating it yields CASSQGTGGDEKLFF. The rearrangement joins TRBV4-1 to TRBJ1-4; D is possibly TRBD1 (6 bases). The V end was cut by 1 base, the J end by 6 bases, with 12 bases between. CDR3 size: 15 residues. Per germline, CDR1 MGHRA and CDR2 YSYEKL.

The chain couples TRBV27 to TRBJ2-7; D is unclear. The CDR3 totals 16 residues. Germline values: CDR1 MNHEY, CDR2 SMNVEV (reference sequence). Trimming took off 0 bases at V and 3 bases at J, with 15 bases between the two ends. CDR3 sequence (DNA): TGTGCCAGCAGTTTATCCCCTCGAAACTTACTCTACGAGCAGTACTTC. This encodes CASSLSPRNLLYEQYF.

CDR3 nucleotide sequence: TGTGCCAGCAGCTCGGGACAGGGTAATGAAAAACTGTTTTTT. It codes for CASSSGQGNEKLFF. The chain uses TRBV5-6 and TRBJ1-4, with 9 bases aligning to TRBD1. V dropped 3 bases and J dropped 4; count of bases not matched to a gene: 1. CDR1 SGHDT and CDR2 YYEEEE come from the germline V gene. The CDR3 contains 14 residues.

This CDR3 is CAWAYPKVLGTGYYEQYF. DNA for the CDR3: TGTGCCTGGGCGTATCCCAAAGTCCTCGGGACAGGGTACTACGAGCAGTACTTC. The chain is built from TRBV30 and TRBJ2-7; TRBD1 agrees at 9 bases. The CDR3 loop spans 18 amino acids. Germline CDR1 reads GTSNPN; CDR2 reads SVGIG (reference sequence). The junction had 20 bases not matched to a gene; V was cut back by 5 bases and J by 3 bases.

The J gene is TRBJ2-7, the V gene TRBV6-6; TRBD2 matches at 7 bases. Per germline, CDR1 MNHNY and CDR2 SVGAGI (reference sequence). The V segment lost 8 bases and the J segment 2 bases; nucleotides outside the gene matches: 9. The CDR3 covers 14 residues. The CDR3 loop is CASGGYGTTYEQYF. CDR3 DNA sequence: TGTGCCAGCGGGGGGTACGGGACTACCTACGAGCAGTACTTC.

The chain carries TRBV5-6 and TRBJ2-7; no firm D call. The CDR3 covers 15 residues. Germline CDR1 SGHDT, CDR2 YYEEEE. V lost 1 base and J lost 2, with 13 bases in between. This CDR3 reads CASSLKHLAPYEQYF. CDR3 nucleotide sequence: TGTGCCAGCAGCTTGAAACACTTAGCTCCCTACGAGCAGTACTTC.